One and the same sample provided the 5 T cell receptor beta chains below, sequenced in a study of T cells in localized non-small cell lung cancer. The data were produced by immunoSEQ multiplex PCR, yet TCRdb's version contains in-frame clones alone and is incomplete. The repertoire holds 10,000 to 13,000 clones, with 48% as singletons. The material was lymph node tissue, obtained before any cancer treatment. Every receptor here comes from a woman aged 35-75 years with stage II squamous cell lung carcinoma.

This clone is a singleton in its sample. The chain links TRBV19 to TRBJ1-5; 8 bases are shared with TRBD1. Germline V gene sequence: CDR1 LNHDA, CDR2 SQIVND (reference sequence). Germline trimming cut 8 bases from V and 4 bases from J; bases unmatched to any gene: 4. The CDR3 is made up of 13 amino acids. The CDR3 here is CASLQGGNQPQHF. CDR3 nucleotide sequence: TGTGCCAGTCTACAGGGGGGAAATCAGCCCCAGCATTTT.

The rearrangement links TRBV18 to TRBJ1-1; TRBD1 might be the D (6 bases). The CDR3 length is 14 residues. The V and J ends lost 5 bases and 0 bases respectively, with 10 bases between them. CDR1 KGHSH and CDR2 LQKENI come from the germline V gene. CDR3 loop: CASSAGVMNTEAFF. The CDR3 DNA reads as TGTGCCAGCTCAGCAGGGGTAATGAACACTGAAGCTTTCTTT.

The chain is built from TRBV28 and TRBJ1-4; D not resolved. CDR1 and CDR2 from the germline V gene are MDHEN and SYDVKM. The V end was cut by 6 bases, the J end by 3 bases, with 14 bases between. This CDR3 has 15 residues. This CDR3 is CASSSLTVSNEKLFF. The DNA for the CDR3 is TGTGCCAGCAGCTCCCTGACGGTGTCTAATGAAAAACTGTTTTTT.

A few counts support this clone. This chain connects TRBV11-3 to TRBJ1-2, with 9 bases aligning to TRBD1. CDR3 length equals 15 residues. CDR1 is SGHNT and CDR2 is YENEEA in the germline V gene. The junction had 10 bases not matched to a gene; V was cut back by 5 bases and J by 6 bases. The CDR3 protein is CASSNPGQGTHGYTF. In nucleotides, the CDR3 is TGTGCCAGCAGCAACCCGGGACAGGGTACACATGGCTACACCTTC.

About this clone itself: The germline gene is not matched at one end of the junction; a read error may be the cause. The J gene is TRBJ1-3, the V gene TRBV5-1; tentative D call: TRBD1 (6 bases). Germline CDR1 SGHRS, CDR2 YFSETQ. This CDR3 region has 15 residues. The CDR3 nucleotides are TGCGCCAACAGCTTGGCCGGGACATCCGGAAACACCATATATTTT. Translating it yields CANSLAGTSGNTIYF.